This T cell receptor beta chain was captured in a study of cytomegalovirus exposure and HLA in healthy donors. Study-wide findings and caveats: Most likely, a cluster of highly shared sequence variants arose as a sequencing artifact. In a later analysis, the majority of CMV-associated beta chains seemingly showed HLA restriction. Associated with HLA alleles at 0.05 false discovery rate in a later analysis were about 17,000 TCR beta sequences.

Primers for the PCR totalled 60 Vbeta and 13 Jbeta. Using immunoSEQ multiplex PCR, the repertoire was profiled, and TCRdb retains in-frame clones only, with some absent. The table records over 55,000 clones, around 82% of them present only once. To note about this clone: As yet, its antigen is unknown.

The TCR sequence derives from a male donor in good health and CMV-seronegative. The material sequenced was PBMCs.

The CDR3 reads CASRPGTGLKKLFF. In DNA, the CDR3 is TGTGCCAGCAGACCCGGGACAGGGTTAAAAAAACTGTTTTTT. V gene TRBV6-5 combines with J gene TRBJ1-4; TRBD1 aligns across 9 bases. The V gene's germline CDR1 is MNHEY and CDR2 SVGAGI. The J segment lost 9 bases and the V segment lost 6 bases, leaving 8 bases of the junction unmatched. The CDR3 covers 14 residues.